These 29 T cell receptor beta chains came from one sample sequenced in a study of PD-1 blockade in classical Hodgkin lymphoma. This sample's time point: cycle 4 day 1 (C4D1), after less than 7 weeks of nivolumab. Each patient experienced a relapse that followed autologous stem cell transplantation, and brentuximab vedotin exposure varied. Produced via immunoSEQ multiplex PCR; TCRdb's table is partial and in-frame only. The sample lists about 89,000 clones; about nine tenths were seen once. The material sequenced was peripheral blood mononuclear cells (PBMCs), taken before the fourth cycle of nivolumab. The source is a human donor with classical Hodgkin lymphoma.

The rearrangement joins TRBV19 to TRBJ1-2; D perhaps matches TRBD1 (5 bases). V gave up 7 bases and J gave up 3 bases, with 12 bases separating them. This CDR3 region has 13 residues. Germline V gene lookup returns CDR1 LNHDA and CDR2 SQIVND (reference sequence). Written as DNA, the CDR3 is TGTGCCAGTATAGGGGCCGGATACTATGGCTACACCTTC. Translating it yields CASIGAGYYGYTF.

DNA of the CDR3: TGTGCCAGCAGCTCTCCGGGATCCCTCTATAATTCACCCCTCCACTTT. Protein sequence: CASSSPGSLYNSPLHF. The V gene is TRBV7-2, the J gene TRBJ1-6; D call uncertain. The CDR3 spans 16 residues. Trimming shortened V by 4 bases and J by 3 bases, and 13 bases separated the two germline ends. In germline, CDR1 is SGHTA, CDR2 FQGNSA.

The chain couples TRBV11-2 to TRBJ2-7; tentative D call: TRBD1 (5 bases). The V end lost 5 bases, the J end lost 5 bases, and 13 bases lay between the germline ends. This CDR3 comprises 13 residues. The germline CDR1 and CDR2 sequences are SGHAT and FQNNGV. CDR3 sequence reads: CASSPIQGDEQYF. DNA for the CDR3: TGTGCCAGCAGCCCAATTCAGGGTGACGAGCAGTACTTC.

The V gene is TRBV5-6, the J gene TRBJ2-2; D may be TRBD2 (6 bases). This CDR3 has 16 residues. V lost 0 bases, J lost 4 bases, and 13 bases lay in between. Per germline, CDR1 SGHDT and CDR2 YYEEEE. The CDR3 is CASSLGGSGGTGELFF. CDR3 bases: TGTGCCAGCAGCTTGGGAGGTAGCGGCGGCACCGGGGAGCTGTTTTTT.

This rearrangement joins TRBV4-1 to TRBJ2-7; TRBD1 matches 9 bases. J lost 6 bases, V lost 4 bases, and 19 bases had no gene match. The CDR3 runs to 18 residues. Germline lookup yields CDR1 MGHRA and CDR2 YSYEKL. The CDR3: CASSRHPREQGAPGEQYF. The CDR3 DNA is TGCGCCAGCAGCCGACACCCCAGAGAACAGGGGGCGCCGGGCGAGCAGTACTTC.

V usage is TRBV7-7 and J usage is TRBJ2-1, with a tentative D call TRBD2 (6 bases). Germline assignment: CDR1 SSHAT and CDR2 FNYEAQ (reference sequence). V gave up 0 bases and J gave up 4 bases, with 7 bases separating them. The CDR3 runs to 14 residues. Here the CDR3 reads CASSLAGGYNEQFF. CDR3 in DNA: TGTGCCAGCAGCTTAGCGGGGGGTTACAATGAGCAGTTCTTC.

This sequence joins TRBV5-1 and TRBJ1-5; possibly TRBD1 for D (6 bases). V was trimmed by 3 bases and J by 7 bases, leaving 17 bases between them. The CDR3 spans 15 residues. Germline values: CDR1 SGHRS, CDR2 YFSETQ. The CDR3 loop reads CASSWDGGQEQPQHF. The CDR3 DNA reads TGCGCCAGCAGCTGGGACGGGGGACAAGAACAGCCCCAGCATTTT.

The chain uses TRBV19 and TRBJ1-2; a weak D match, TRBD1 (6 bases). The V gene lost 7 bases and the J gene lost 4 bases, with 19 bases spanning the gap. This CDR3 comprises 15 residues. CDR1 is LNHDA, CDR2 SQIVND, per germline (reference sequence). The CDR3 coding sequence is TGTGCCAGTAAACCGTCCCTCGGCAGGGGCTATGGCTACACCTTC. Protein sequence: CASKPSLGRGYGYTF.

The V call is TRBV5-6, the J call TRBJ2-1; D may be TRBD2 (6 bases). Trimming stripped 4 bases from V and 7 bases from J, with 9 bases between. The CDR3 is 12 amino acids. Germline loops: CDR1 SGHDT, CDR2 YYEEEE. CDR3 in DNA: TGTGCCAGCAGCCCCGGGGGTAATGAGCAGTTCTTC. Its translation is CASSPGGNEQFF.

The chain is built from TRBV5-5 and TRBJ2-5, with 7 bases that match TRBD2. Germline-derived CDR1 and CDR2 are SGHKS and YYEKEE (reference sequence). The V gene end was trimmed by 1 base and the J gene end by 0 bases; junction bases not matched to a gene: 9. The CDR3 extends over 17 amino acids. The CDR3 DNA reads TGTGCCAGCAGCTTGATTATCAGCGGGGACCACCAAGAGACCCAGTACTTC. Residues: CASSLIISGDHQETQYF.

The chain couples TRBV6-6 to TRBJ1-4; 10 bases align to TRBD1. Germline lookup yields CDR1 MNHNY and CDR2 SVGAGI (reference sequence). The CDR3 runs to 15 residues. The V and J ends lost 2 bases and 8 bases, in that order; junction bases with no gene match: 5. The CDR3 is CASSYQTGGEEKLFF. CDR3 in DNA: TGTGCCAGCAGTTACCAGACAGGGGGCGAAGAAAAACTGTTTTTT.

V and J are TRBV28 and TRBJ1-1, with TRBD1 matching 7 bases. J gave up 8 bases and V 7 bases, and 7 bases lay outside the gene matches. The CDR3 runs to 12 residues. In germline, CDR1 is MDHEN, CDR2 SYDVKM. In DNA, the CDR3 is TGTGCCAGCACCTTAGACAGGGCAGAAGCTTTCTTT. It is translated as CASTLDRAEAFF.

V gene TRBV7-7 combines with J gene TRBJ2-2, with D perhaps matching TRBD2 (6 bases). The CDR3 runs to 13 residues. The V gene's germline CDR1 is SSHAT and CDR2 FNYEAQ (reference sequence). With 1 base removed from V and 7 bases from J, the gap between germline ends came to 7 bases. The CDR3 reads CASSLGGDGELFF. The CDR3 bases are TGTGCCAGCAGCTTAGGGGGGGACGGGGAGCTGTTTTTT. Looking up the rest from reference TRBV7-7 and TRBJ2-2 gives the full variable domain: GAGVSQSPRYKVTKRGQDVTLRCDPISSHATLYWYQQALGQGPEFLTYFNYEAQPDKSGLPSDRFSAERPEGSISTLTIQRTEQRDSAMYRCASSLGGDGELFFGEGSRLTVL.

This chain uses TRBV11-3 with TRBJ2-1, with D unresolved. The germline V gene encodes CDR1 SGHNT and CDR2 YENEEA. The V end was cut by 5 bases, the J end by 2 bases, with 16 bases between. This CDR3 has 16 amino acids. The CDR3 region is CASSPGDTLTYNEQFF. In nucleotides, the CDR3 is TGTGCCAGCAGCCCCGGCGATACTCTTACCTACAATGAGCAGTTCTTC.

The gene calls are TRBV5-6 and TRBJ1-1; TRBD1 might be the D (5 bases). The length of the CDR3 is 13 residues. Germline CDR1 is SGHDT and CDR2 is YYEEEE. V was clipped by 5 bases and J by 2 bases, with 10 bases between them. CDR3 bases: TGTGCCAGCAGTTCAGGGTTAAACACTGAAGCTTTCTTT. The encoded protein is CASSSGLNTEAFF.

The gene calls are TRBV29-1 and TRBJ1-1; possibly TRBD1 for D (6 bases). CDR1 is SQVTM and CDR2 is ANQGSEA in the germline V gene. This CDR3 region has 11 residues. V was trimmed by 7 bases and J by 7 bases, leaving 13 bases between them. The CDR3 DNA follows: TGCAGCGCAGGGGATCGGAGTGAAGCTTTCTTT. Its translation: CSAGDRSEAFF. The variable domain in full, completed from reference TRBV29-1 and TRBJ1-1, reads SAVISQKPSRDICQRGTSLTIQCQVDSQVTMMFWYRQQPGQSLTLIATANQGSEATYESGFVIDKFPISRPNLTFSTLTVSNMSPEDSSIYLCSAGDRSEAFFGQGTRLTVV.

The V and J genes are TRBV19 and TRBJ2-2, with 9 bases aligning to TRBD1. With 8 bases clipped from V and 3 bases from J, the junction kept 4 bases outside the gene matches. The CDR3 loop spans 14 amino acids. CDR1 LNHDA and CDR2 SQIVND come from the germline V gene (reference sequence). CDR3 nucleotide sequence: TGTGCCAGTTCGACAGGGGGGGACACCGGGGAGCTGTTTTTT. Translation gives CASSTGGDTGELFF.

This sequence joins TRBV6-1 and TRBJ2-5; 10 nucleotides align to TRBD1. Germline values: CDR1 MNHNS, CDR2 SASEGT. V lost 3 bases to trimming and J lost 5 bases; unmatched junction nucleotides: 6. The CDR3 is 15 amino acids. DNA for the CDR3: TGTGCCAGCAGTGAGGGGACAGGGGTTTGGGAGACCCAGTACTTC. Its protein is CASSEGTGVWETQYF.

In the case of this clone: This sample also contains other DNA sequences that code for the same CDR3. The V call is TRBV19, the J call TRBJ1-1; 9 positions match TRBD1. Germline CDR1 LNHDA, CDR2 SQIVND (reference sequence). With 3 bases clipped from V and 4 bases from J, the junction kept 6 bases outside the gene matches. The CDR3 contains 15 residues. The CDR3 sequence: CASSMGQGFGTEAFF. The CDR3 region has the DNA TGTGCCAGTAGTATGGGACAGGGCTTTGGCACTGAAGCTTTCTTT.

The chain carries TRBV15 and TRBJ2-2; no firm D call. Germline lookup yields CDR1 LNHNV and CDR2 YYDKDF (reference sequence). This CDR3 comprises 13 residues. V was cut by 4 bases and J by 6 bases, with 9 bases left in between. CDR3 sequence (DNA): TGTGCCACCAGCATTCACGCCCCCGGGGAGCTGTTTTTT. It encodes CATSIHAPGELFF.

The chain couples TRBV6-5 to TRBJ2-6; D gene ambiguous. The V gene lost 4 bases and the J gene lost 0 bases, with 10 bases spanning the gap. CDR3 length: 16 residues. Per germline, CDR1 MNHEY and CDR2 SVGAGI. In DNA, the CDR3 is TGTGCCAGCAGTTCCGGGCCGTTCTCTGGGGCCAACGTCCTGACTTTC. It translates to CASSSGPFSGANVLTF.

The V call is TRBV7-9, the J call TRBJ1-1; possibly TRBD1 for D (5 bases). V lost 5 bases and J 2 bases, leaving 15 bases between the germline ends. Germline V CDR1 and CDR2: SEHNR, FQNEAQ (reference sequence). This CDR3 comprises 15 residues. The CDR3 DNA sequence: TGTGCCAGCAGCGCCCCGACAGTCCCAAACACTGAAGCTTTCTTT. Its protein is CASSAPTVPNTEAFF.

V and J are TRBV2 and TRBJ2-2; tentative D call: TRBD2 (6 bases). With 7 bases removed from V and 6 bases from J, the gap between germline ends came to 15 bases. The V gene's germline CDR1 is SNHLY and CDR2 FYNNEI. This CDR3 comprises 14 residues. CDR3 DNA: TGTGCCAGCATTGAGGTAGCGGTCGCCGGGGAGCTGTTTTTT. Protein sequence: CASIEVAVAGELFF.

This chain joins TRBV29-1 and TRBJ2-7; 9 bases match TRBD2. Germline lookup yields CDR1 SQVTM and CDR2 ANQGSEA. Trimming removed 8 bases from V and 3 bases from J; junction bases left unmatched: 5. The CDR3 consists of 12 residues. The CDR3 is CSISGGSYEQYF. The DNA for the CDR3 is TGCAGCATTAGCGGGGGAAGCTACGAGCAGTACTTC.

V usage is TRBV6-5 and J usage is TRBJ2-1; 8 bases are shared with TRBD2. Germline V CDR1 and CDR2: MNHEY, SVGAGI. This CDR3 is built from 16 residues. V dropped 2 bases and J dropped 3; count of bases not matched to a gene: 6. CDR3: CASSYLSGTSYNEQFF. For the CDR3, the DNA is TGTGCCAGCAGTTACCTCTCCGGGACTAGCTACAATGAGCAGTTCTTC.

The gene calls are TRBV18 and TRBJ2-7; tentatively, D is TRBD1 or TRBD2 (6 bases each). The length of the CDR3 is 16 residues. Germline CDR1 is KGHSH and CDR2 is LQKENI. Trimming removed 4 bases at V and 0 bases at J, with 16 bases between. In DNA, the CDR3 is TGTGCCAGCTCACGCAACGGGGGCCCCAGCTCCTACGAGCAGTACTTC. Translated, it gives CASSRNGGPSSYEQYF.

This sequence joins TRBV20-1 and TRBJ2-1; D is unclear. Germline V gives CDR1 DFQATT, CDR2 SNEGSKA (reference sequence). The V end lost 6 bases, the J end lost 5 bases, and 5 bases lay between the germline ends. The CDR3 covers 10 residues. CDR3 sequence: CSAVDNEQFF. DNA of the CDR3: TGCAGTGCGGTAGACAATGAGCAGTTCTTC.

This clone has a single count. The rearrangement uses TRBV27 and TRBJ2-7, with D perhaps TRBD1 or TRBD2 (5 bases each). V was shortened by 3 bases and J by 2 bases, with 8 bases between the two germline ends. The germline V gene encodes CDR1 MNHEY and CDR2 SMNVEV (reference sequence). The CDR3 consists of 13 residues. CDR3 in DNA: TGTGCCAGCAGTTTGGGGGATCCCTACGAGCAGTACTTC. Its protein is CASSLGDPYEQYF.

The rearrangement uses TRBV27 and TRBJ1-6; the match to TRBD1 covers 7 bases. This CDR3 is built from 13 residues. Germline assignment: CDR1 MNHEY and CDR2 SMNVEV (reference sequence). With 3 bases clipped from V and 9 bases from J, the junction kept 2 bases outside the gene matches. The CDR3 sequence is CASSFNRGSPLHF. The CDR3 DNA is TGTGCCAGCAGTTTTAACAGGGGTTCACCCCTCCACTTT.